This record concerns one T cell receptor beta chain sequence. Its antigen remains unidentified. No much larger clone is present one base from it, and per-base qualities are unavailable. The source of the sample is a study of cytomegalovirus exposure and HLA in healthy donors (dated by TCRdb to 2015 to 2018). The study in broad terms: An earlier analysis of roughly 630 of the donors reported 250 to 300 Gb of sequence data and 117 million unique TCR beta sequences from roughly 180 million T cells. The number of typed donors differed by locus: about 629-640 for A, B, C, DRB1 and DQB1; 522 for DQA1; roughly 600 for DPA1; and about 450 for DPB1. Donor age, sex, ethnicity and CMV serostatus were collected together with the repertoire data. To decide whether each TCR beta V gene segment behaved as functional or pseudogenic, an earlier analysis of approximately 590 of the donors relied on high-throughput TCR beta sequencing. Besides the first cohort of 666 subjects, a separate validation cohort made up of over 100 different subjects was used. Class I and class II HLA loci were covered by the typing at four-digit resolution. Genome-wide SNP genotypes for about 60% of the roughly 670 donors were used in a later genetic analysis, which treated that subset as a discovery cohort. The study aimed to test whether cataloging public T cell receptors could reveal signatures of past pathogen exposure. Across some 400 genotyped donors of the cohort, an average of about 250,000 unique TCR beta nucleotide sequences per donor were sequenced, and roughly a sixth of those sequences were non-productive. To predict cytomegalovirus infection status, the study combined high-throughput TCR immunosequencing, statistical association of individual TCRs with disease status, and machine learning. Roughly five DR-DQ haplotypes were treated as single units for association and clustering because of strong linkage in the cohort. Rather than using new phenotypic data, the later analysis identified candidate immune exposures from TCR beta sequences and from how often those sequences occurred across donors. The study used immunosequencing to profile the T cell repertoires of 666 subjects and linked those repertoires to cytomegalovirus serostatus. In a later analysis, previously published TCR beta repertoires from fewer than 750 donors were re-analyzed and high-resolution HLA genotyping was added so that TCR occurrence patterns could be studied. Every repertoire in the discovery cohort had been generated on one and the same sequencing platform. Of the roughly 410 genotyped donors, roughly 80% were placed in the genetic ancestry cluster associated with self-reported Caucasian donors. Roughly 300 gigabases of sequencing data and roughly 80 million unique TCR sequences made up an early release that covered about 640 HLA-typed donors.

The library was made by the immunoSEQ multiplex PCR assay. For the multiplex PCR, a mixture combining 60 forward primers for TCR Vbeta segments and 13 reverse primers for TCR Jbeta segments was used. Amplification of the CDR3 region of rearranged TCR beta genes was performed with a multiplex PCR assay on genomic DNA. Amplified TCR beta libraries were sequenced as 87-base-pair reads on the Illumina HiSeq System. Per the source publication's procedure: A later analysis counted about 80 million unique TCR beta chains across the 600 to 850 repertoires, and approximately 11 million of these chains were shared by at least two donors. To remove PCR and sequencing errors, raw reads were error-corrected and collapsed into unique sequences using a nearest-neighbor algorithm that merged closely related sequences. Alignment of CDR3 sequences to IMGT reference sequences was used to assign V, D and J gene segments. For a sequence to be retained, a match of at least six nucleotides to both a V gene segment and a J gene segment was required. A rearrangement counted as productive if the CDR3 had no stop codons and remained in frame with V and J, and every other rearrangement counted as non-productive. Following IMGT convention, CDR3 was defined as the stretch from the second conserved V-encoded cysteine up to the conserved J-encoded phenylalanine. Sequences without an unambiguous match to a single V gene segment were excluded from the earlier analysis of 450 to 650 of the donors. In an earlier analysis of approximately 610 of the donors, V segments were called functional above 56.7% productive rearrangements and were called segregating when the between-donor standard deviation exceeded 5%. To diagnose cytomegalovirus status from the catalog of TCR beta chain sequences, a statistical classification framework was built. In a later analysis, TCR nucleotide sequences were compared against IMGT/GENE-DB human TR gene sequences so that V and J genes could be assigned. In a later analysis, CDR3 sequences and most-parsimonious VDJ recombination scenarios were assigned using the TCRdist pipeline. A later analysis defined each TCR beta chain by its CDR3 amino acid sequence plus V-gene family, and excluded reads lacking a unique V-gene family. A later analysis removed 450 to 600 highly shared, low-generation-probability nucleotide sequences to deal with suspected cross-contamination and a sequencing artifact. In a later analysis, a clonal expansion index for each public chain was calculated from normalized within-repertoire ranks of inferred template counts. Generation probabilities in a later analysis came from a VDJ recombination model fitted to out-of-frame rearrangements, and those results were checked against IGoR. A later analysis scored TCR-TCR, TCR-HLA and TCR-CMV co-occurrence with hypergeometric tests, applying a repertoire-size bias correction to TCR pairs. In a later analysis, false discovery rates were estimated by permuting HLA or CMV assignments 20 times. In a later analysis, co-occurring TCRs were grouped using DBSCAN, with TCRdist sequence similarity added in when clustering inside HLA-allele-positive subsets. Repertoires with fewer than 30,000 or more than 120,000 public chains, plus five repertoires with anomalous nucleotide sharing, were excluded from co-occurrence clustering. Here the immuneACCESS table is served through TCRdb, limited to in-frame sequences with V and J called. Missing clones are a known gap in these copies; in checked studies unresolved V genes cover under half, and the rest lacks a known reason. That table supplies the V and J calls and clone size; D and trimming were determined from the DNA. The sample table holds about 150,000 clones, of which about three quarters were seen once. The ten largest account for around 1.4% of the sample.

CDR1 and CDR2 were assigned from the germline V gene as SGHRS and YFSETQ. The CDR3 has 14 amino acids, counting the end cysteine and phenylalanine. Only the CDR3 part of the read is kept: 42 bases, read in frame from the first base. The germline ends are 11 bases apart after V is trimmed by 3 bases and J by 5 bases. In total, approximately 700 healthy bone marrow donors made up the cohort. Cohort members were all nominally healthy when sampled, although unrecorded immune exposures were likely present. The donor was CMV seronegative and belonged to the group of 352 seronegative cohort members. A peripheral blood sample was collected from each donor, and TCR beta sequencing was performed on peripheral blood mononuclear cells. Genomic DNA was extracted from the blood cell samples with the Qiagen DNeasy Blood Extraction Kit. Study-level results and caveats: In a later genetic analysis, fewer N-insertions in productive TCRs were reported among donors in an Asian-associated ancestry cluster than the roughly 700-donor mean. Most TCR sequences were observed very rarely across donors, whereas some public TCRs were present in many individuals. Sequencing depth was assumed to be roughly uniform across donors in the presence/absence analyses, though that assumption may not hold. Because HLA typing was missing for some donors at each locus, association tests included only the typed subset. For the cohort, immune exposure information was limited to CMV serostatus. Linkage disequilibrium might explain the correlated functional status among segregating V segments, but an unknown experimental factor could not be ruled out. According to the authors, the approach could potentially be generalized to other disease states and immunological phenotypes. A later analysis found that most CMV-associated TCR beta chains appeared HLA-restricted, with HLA associations seemingly driven largely by CMV exposure. Because the 87-base-pair reads could not distinguish some IMGT-functional V segments, including TRBV6-2 and TRBV6-3, those segments were excluded. In an earlier analysis of around 500 of the donors, most TCR beta V segments appeared in productive rearrangements about 87% or about 30% of the time, broadly matching IMGT annotations. The sequencing pipeline was judged likely to have produced a cluster of highly shared sequence variants as a technical artifact. The study listed 170 or so TCR beta chains as associated with cytomegalovirus. Several of the top co-occurrence clusters appeared to be linked to parvovirus B19, influenza, CMV and Epstein-Barr virus, according to a later analysis. In a later analysis, 16,951 TCR beta sequences were associated with specific HLA alleles at a false discovery rate of 0.05. The classifier was reported to diagnose cytomegalovirus status with high specificity and sensitivity in both the original cohort and the validation cohort. Strong co-occurrence of HLA alleles, especially DR and DQ, made assigning TCR associations to individual alleles difficult. According to a later analysis, TCR association rates differed among HLA loci, with DRB1 alleles showing the most associated TCRs and HLA-C alleles showing the fewest. A later genetic analysis associated a missense DCLRE1C variant with V-gene and J-gene trimming of TCR beta chains, and an independent cohort replicated the association. The earlier analysis of approximately 560 of the donors excluded some 15 rarely observed V segments, including chromosome 9 orphons, because counts were too low. A further reported finding was that TCR beta sequences accurately predicted the HLA-A and HLA-B alleles for most subjects in the first cohort. This cohort had only TCR beta chains sequenced, and the lack of alpha or paired-chain data limited which features could be detected. A few of the identified cytomegalovirus-associated TCR beta chains were confirmed in vitro to be specific for cytomegalovirus antigens. A later analysis found that HLA-associated TCR beta chains were more clonally expanded and had lower generation probabilities than equally common non-associated chains.

This TCR derives from a young man in good health and CMV-seronegative. The rearranged chain carries TRBV5-1 and TRBJ1-4, and the D gene may be TRBD1, 6 bases matching. Sample: PBMCs. CDR3 sequence: CASSSQGQNEKLFF. The nucleotide sequence reads TGCGCCAGCAGCTCACAGGGACAAAATGAAAAACTGTTTTTT.